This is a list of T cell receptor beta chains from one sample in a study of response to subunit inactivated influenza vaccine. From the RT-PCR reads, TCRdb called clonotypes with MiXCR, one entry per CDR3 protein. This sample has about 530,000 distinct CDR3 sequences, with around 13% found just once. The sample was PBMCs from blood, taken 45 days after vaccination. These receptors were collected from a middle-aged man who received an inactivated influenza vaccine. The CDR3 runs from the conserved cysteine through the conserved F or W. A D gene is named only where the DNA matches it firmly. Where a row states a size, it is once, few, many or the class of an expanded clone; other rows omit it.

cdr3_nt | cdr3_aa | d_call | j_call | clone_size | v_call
TGTGCCAGCAGCTTGGGGACAGGGTTATACGAGCAGTACTTC | CASSLGTGLYEQYF | TRBD1 | TRBJ2-7 | many | TRBV7-8
TGTGCCAGCAGTGAGATAGGACTAGCGGGGTACACAGATACGCAGTATTTT | CASSEIGLAGYTDTQYF | TRBD2 | TRBJ2-3 | few | TRBV2
TGCAGTGCCGTAGGTTACAATGAGCAGTTCTTC | CSAVGYNEQFF | - | TRBJ2-1 | few | TRBV20-1
TGCAGCGTTTCGACAGGGTCAAGTGAGACCCAGTACTTC | CSVSTGSSETQYF | TRBD1 | TRBJ2-5 | - | TRBV29-1
TGTGCCAGCAGCCCCGACTACGCGAACACCGGGGAGCTGTTTTTT | CASSPDYANTGELFF | - | TRBJ2-2 | - | TRBV12-3/TRBV12-4
TGCAGTGCCCGGACTAGCGGGAGTGTGTACGAGCAGTACTTC | CSARTSGSVYEQYF | TRBD2 | TRBJ2-7 | - | TRBV20-1
TGTGCCAGCAGTTACCCCAGGGTGCGGAACGAGCAGTACTTC | CASSYPRVRNEQYF | - | TRBJ2-7 | - | TRBV6-2/TRBV6-3
TGTGCCAGCAGCTTGGGACGGGAAGACTACGAGCAGTACTTC | CASSLGREDYEQYF | - | TRBJ2-7 | few | TRBV5-5
TGTGCCAGCAATCCTTGGGACAGAATGGAGGCTTTCTTT | CASNPWDRMEAFF | TRBD1 | TRBJ1-1 | - | TRBV12-3/TRBV12-4
TGCAGCGTTGAGGGGCGCTACACAGATACGCAGTATTTT | CSVEGRYTDTQYF | - | TRBJ2-3 | many | TRBV29-1
TGTGCCAGCAGTCAGTCCTGGACAGGGGAGGATGGCTACACCTTC | CASSQSWTGEDGYTF | TRBD1 | TRBJ1-2 | - | TRBV6-2/TRBV6-3
TGTGCCAGCAGCTTACCTAGTTTGAATGAGCAGTTCTTC | CASSLPSLNEQFF | - | TRBJ2-1 | - | TRBV7-2
TGTGCCATTAGCAGATCGGGACACTACAATGAGCAGTTCTTC | CAISRSGHYNEQFF | - | TRBJ2-1 | - | TRBV24-1
TGTGCCAGCTCACCTACAACTAGCGGGGGCCCGAAATCTTGGGACATTCAGTACTTC | CASSPTTSGGPKSWDIQYF | TRBD2 | TRBJ2-4 | few | TRBV18
TGTGCCAGCGGCGGGACTTACACCGGGGAGCTGTTTTTT | CASGGTYTGELFF | - | TRBJ2-2 | - | TRBV12-3/TRBV12-4
TGTGCCAGCAGTTTCGTCCCCGTCCAAGAGACCCAGTACTTC | CASSFVPVQETQYF | - | TRBJ2-5 | - | TRBV27
TGTGCCAGCAGCCCGTCGACGGGCAGCTCCTACAATGAGCAGTTCTTC | CASSPSTGSSYNEQFF | - | TRBJ2-1 | - | TRBV12-3/TRBV12-4
TGCAGCGTCGAAGATCCAGCGGGATCGGCGTTGGAGTTCTTC | CSVEDPAGSALEFF | TRBD2 | TRBJ2-1 | few | TRBV29-1
TGTGCCAGCAGCACACAGGTTTATGGCTACACCTTC | CASSTQVYGYTF | - | TRBJ1-2 | - | TRBV6-6
TGTGCCACCAGCAGAGATCGTCCACACTCAGATACGCAGTATTTT | CATSRDRPHSDTQYF | - | TRBJ2-3 | - | TRBV15
TGTGCCAGCAGCCTCGTGCAGGGGTCAGATACGCAGTATTTT | CASSLVQGSDTQYF | - | TRBJ2-3 | few | TRBV3-1
TGTGCCAGCAGACAGGAGCAGAACACTGAAGCTTTCTTT | CASRQEQNTEAFF | - | TRBJ1-1 | few | TRBV12-3/TRBV12-4
TGTGCCAGCAGTAGGGGTCTCTCTGAAGCTTTCTTT | CASSRGLSEAFF | - | TRBJ1-1 | - | TRBV12-3/TRBV12-4
TGTGCCAGCAGCCGCCCGCCGAGTAAAGATACGCAGTATTTT | CASSRPPSKDTQYF | - | TRBJ2-3 | - | TRBV7-2
TGTGCCAGCAGTAAGGACAGGGGGCGCGTGGAGACCCAGTACTTC | CASSKDRGRVETQYF | TRBD1 | TRBJ2-5 | few | TRBV27
TGTGCCATCGGCGCGGGGCCCGGTCAGCCCCAGCATTTT | CAIGAGPGQPQHF | - | TRBJ1-5 | many | TRBV10-3
TGTGCCAGCAGCCAAGGACTCGGCCCGAACTACAATCAGCCCCAGCATTTT | CASSQGLGPNYNQPQHF | - | TRBJ1-5 | - | TRBV3-1
TGTGCCAGCAGTCCGTCGGGGCCTAGGGGAGAGACCCAGTACTTC | CASSPSGPRGETQYF | - | TRBJ2-5 | few | TRBV12-3/TRBV12-4
TGTGCCATCATGGACAGGGGGCGGGACACCGGGGAGCTGTTTTTT | CAIMDRGRDTGELFF | TRBD1 | TRBJ2-2 | - | TRBV10-3
TGTGCCAGCAGCAGCCGACAGCTAGATACGCAGTATTTT | CASSSRQLDTQYF | - | TRBJ2-3 | few | TRBV7-8
TGCAGTGCTAGGAGACAGGGGGCGTTTGAGACCCAGTACTTC | CSARRQGAFETQYF | TRBD1 | TRBJ2-5 | few | TRBV20-1
TGTGCCAGCAGCTTAGACAGGAAAGAGACCCAGTACTTC | CASSLDRKETQYF | - | TRBJ2-5 | many | TRBV7-2
TGCAGCGTTGAAGATACTTATCGTAAGGGGCGCAGGGACTATGGCTACACCTTC | CSVEDTYRKGRRDYGYTF | - | TRBJ1-2 | many | TRBV29-1
TGTGCCAGCAGCTTGTACAGGGCAAATCAGCCCCAGCATTTT | CASSLYRANQPQHF | - | TRBJ1-5 | - | TRBV5-6
TGTGCCATCAGTGAGTCGACTACGATATGGGGCGAGCAGTACTTC | CAISESTTIWGEQYF | - | TRBJ2-7 | many | TRBV10-3
TGTGCCAGCAGTCTTTCGGCGGGGGGGCTAAACAATGAGCAGTTCTTC | CASSLSAGGLNNEQFF | TRBD2 | TRBJ2-1 | - | TRBV12-3/TRBV12-4
TGTGCCAGCACCCCCGGACTAGCGGGAACCGGGGAGCTGTTTTTT | CASTPGLAGTGELFF | TRBD2 | TRBJ2-2 | - | TRBV12-3/TRBV12-4
TGCGCCAGCAGCTCTAATGGCGCTGAAGCTTTCTTT | CASSSNGAEAFF | - | TRBJ1-1 | many | TRBV5-1
TGCAGTGCCGGAGGACTAGCGGGAGGTGGGACAGATACGCAGTATTTT | CSAGGLAGGGTDTQYF | TRBD2 | TRBJ2-3 | few | TRBV20-1
TGCGCCAGCAGCCGTAAGCAGGGCCAGGCCACCGGGGAGCTGTTTTTT | CASSRKQGQATGELFF | - | TRBJ2-2 | few | TRBV4-3
TGCAGTGCTGGTGGTTCGGGGGTTCAGCCCCAGCATTTT | CSAGGSGVQPQHF | - | TRBJ1-5 | few | TRBV20-1
TGTGCCAGCAGCACCAACCTAGCGGGTCAAGAGACCCAGTACTTC | CASSTNLAGQETQYF | TRBD2 | TRBJ2-5 | few | TRBV7-9
TGCAGTGCTAGTTTGCGGGAGGGAGTGGGTGAGCAGTTCTTC | CSASLREGVGEQFF | TRBD2 | TRBJ2-1 | once | TRBV20-1
TGTGCCACCAGCAGAACCGGGGACGGCGGGGATCAGCCCCAGCATTTT | CATSRTGDGGDQPQHF | - | TRBJ1-5 | many | TRBV15
TGTGCCAGCAGCTTAGGGGTCCACACAGGAAACACCATATATTTT | CASSLGVHTGNTIYF | - | TRBJ1-3 | few | TRBV7-2
TGCAGTGCTTTTCGGGGCCAAGGGGGTGGGGAGCAGTACTTC | CSAFRGQGGGEQYF | - | TRBJ2-7 | many | TRBV20-1
TGTGCCACCAGCAGAGATGGCATGGGCGAGCAGTACTTC | CATSRDGMGEQYF | - | TRBJ2-7 | few | TRBV15
TGTGCCAGCAGTTACGGGAGACTAGCGGACTACGAGCAGTACTTC | CASSYGRLADYEQYF | TRBD2 | TRBJ2-7 | many | TRBV6-2/TRBV6-3
TGTGCCAGCAGCTTCTTCGGACAGCTTAACTCTGGGGCCAACGTCCTGACTTTC | CASSFFGQLNSGANVLTF | - | TRBJ2-6 | few | TRBV11-2
TGTGCCACCAGTGGACAGGGCCCCAATCAGCCCCAGCATTTT | CATSGQGPNQPQHF | TRBD1 | TRBJ1-5 | few | TRBV24-1
TGCGCCAGCAGCTTGGCCGGGACCGTCTACGAGCAGTACTTC | CASSLAGTVYEQYF | - | TRBJ2-7 | few | TRBV5-1
TGTGCCATCAGTGAGTCCAGGGACGAGACCCAGTACTTC | CAISESRDETQYF | - | TRBJ2-5 | many | TRBV10-3
TGCGCCAGCAGCTTGGAGGGACTAGCGGACGAGCAGTACTTC | CASSLEGLADEQYF | TRBD2 | TRBJ2-7 | - | TRBV5-1
TGCGCCAGCAGCTTACAGGGGGAACGCACAGATACGCAGTATTTT | CASSLQGERTDTQYF | TRBD1 | TRBJ2-3 | few | TRBV5-1
TGCAGTGCTAGAGGGAATGCCGGTTACTACGAGCAGTACTTC | CSARGNAGYYEQYF | - | TRBJ2-7 | few | TRBV20-1